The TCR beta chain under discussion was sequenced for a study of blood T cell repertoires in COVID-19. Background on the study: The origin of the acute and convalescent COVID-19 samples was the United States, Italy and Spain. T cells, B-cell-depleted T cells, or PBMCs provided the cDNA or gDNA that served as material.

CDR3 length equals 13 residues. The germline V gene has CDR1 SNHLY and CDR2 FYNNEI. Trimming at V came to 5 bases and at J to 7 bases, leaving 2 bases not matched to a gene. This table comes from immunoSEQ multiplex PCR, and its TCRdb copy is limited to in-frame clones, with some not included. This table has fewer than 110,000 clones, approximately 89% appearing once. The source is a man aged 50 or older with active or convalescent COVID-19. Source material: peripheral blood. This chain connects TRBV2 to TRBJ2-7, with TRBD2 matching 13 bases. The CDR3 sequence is CASSSGLAGEQYF. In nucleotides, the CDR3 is TGTGCCAGCAGTTCGGGACTAGCGGGAGAGCAGTACTTC.